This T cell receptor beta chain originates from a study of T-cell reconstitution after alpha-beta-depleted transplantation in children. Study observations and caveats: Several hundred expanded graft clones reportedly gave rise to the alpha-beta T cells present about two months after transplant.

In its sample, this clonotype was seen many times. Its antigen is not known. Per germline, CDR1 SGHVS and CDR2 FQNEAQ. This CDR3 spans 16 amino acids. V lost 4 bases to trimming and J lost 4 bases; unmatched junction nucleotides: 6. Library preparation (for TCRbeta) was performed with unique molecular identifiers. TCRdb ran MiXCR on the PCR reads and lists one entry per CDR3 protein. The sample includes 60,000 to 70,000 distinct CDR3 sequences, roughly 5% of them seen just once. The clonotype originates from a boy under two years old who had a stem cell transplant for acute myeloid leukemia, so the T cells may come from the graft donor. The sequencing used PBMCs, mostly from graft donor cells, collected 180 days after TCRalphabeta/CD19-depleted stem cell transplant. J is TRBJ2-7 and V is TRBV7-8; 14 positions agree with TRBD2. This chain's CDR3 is CASSSRLAGGFYEQYF. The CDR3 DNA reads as TGTGCCAGCAGCTCTCGACTAGCGGGGGGGTTTTACGAGCAGTACTTC.